Below, one TCR beta chain is given with its context. It lacks a known antigen. Per-base quality was not reported, and no clone a single base away is much larger than it. Sequencing relied on an Illumina HiSeq 2500. Quantitative 5'-RACE with molecular barcodes was the method used to prepare the TCR beta libraries. In the original analysis: Disease-linked TCR variants were identified with a new computational method built on a probabilistic model of VDJ rearrangement. Using fastp at Q25 and MiXCR, TCRdb reprocessed the public reads and kept productive beta chains. Records with the same CDR3 protein are collapsed into one entry carrying the most frequent genes and DNA. None of the V and J calls come from the authors' own analysis; TCRdb made them. The table for this sample lists some 800,000 distinct CDR3 sequences; over 9.5% of them were counted only once. Under 0.6% of the sample belongs to the ten largest clones.

The sample belongs to a study of CD8 T cells in ankylosing spondylitis (dated by TCRdb to about 2017). Some background on the complete study: To find TCR variants linked to disease, the study profiled T cell receptor beta repertoires in ankylosing spondylitis patients and healthy donors. The full study cohort was made up of about 25 ankylosing spondylitis patients and fewer than 120 healthy donors. Peripheral blood was sampled, and synovial fluid was additionally collected from ankylosing spondylitis patients. Study-wide conclusions, independent of this receptor: A TCR beta motif made up of several highly homologous amino acid variants appeared to be characteristic of blood from ankylosing spondylitis patients. In peripheral blood, the disease-linked clones were found at relatively low frequencies and had a CD8+ phenotype. According to the report, matched synovial fluid samples from ankylosing spondylitis patients were significantly enriched for the disease-linked clones. Some TCR beta motif variants had previously been reported in synovial fluid and blood of reactive arthritis patients, which suggested common disease-initiation mechanisms.

For this chain, trimming is 2 bases at the V end and 1 base at the J end, and the number of junction bases without a gene match is 11. The CDR3 measures 18 amino acids from cysteine to phenylalanine. Of the read, only the CDR3 DNA is kept; its 54 bases are in frame from base 1. CDR1 and CDR2 (SGDLS, YYNGEE) derive from the germline V gene. This receptor chain uses TRBV9 and TRBJ2-5; 10 nucleotides in the junction match TRBD2. Sequenced: blood, either unsorted or a sorted T cell fraction (not recorded which). The sequence was collected from a male donor with ankylosing spondylitis. The CDR3 region: CASSVGPWASGGQETQYF. The DNA sequence is given as TGTGCCAGCAGCGTTGGCCCTTGGGCTAGCGGGGGCCAAGAGACCCAGTACTTC.